This entry describes one TCR beta chain. Its specificity is unknown. This specimen comes from a study of shared clonotypes between healthy human individuals. Study outcomes and limitations: Among the subsets, naive ones generally showed larger estimated richness than memory ones.

Selected positively for CCR7 and CD45RO-negative, naive CD8 cells excluded terminally differentiated effector memory CD45RA+ cells. CDR3 length: 14 residues. Per the germline V gene, CDR1 is SGHVS and CDR2 is FQNEAQ. V lost 1 base and J lost 2, with 9 bases in between. Every subset's genomic DNA went evenly onto several immunoSEQ plates. This table comes from immunoSEQ multiplex PCR, and its TCRdb copy is limited to in-frame clones, with some not included. The sample holds about 600,000 clones, about 98% seen once. Sequenced sample: naive CD8+ T cells sorted from blood. This sequence was found in a man aged 30-40 years in good health. This rearrangement joins TRBV7-8 to TRBJ2-7, with a weak D call TRBD1 (5 bases). The CDR3 coding sequence is TGTGCCAGCAGCTTAGATCAGGGCCCCTACGAGCAGTACTTC. It codes for CASSLDQGPYEQYF.